A single sample is the source of the 15 T cell receptor beta chains below, sequenced in a study of shared clonotypes between healthy human individuals. Measured with immunoSEQ multiplex PCR; TCRdb has only the in-frame clones, and not every one. The sample lists fewer than 650,000 clones, around 78% occurring once. The sequenced sample consisted of PBMCs. The receptor source for this set is a middle-aged woman in good health. Some clones in this sample may be carry-over from other donors' samples.

V is TRBV11-2 and J is TRBJ1-4; a weak D match, TRBD1 (6 bases). The CDR3 sequence is 14 residues long. V lost 5 bases to trimming and J lost 1 base, with 8 bases between them. The germline V gene has CDR1 SGHAT and CDR2 FQNNGV. The CDR3 DNA sequence: TGTGCCAGCAGCAAGGACAGAACTAATGAAAAACTGTTTTTT. Amino acid sequence: CASSKDRTNEKLFF.

The rearrangement uses TRBV4-1 and TRBJ1-2; TRBD1 matches at 9 bases. Per germline, CDR1 MGHRA and CDR2 YSYEKL. The CDR3 spans 18 residues. The ends lost 6 bases at V and 4 bases at J; junction bases unmatched: 18. Here the CDR3 DNA reads TGCGCCAGCAGTTCCCCGGGACAGGGAACCTTTCGGGGCTATGGCTACACCTTC. This sequence encodes CASSSPGQGTFRGYGYTF.

This clone was counted between two and nine times. V gene TRBV19 combines with J gene TRBJ1-5; the D gene is possibly TRBD1 (5 bases). V was shortened by 7 bases and J by 4 bases, with 14 bases between the two germline ends. The CDR3 is 14 amino acids. Per the germline V gene, CDR1 is LNHDA and CDR2 is SQIVND (reference sequence). The CDR3 coding sequence is TGTGCCAGTAAGGGACTGCTACAAAATCAGCCCCAGCATTTT. Translating it yields CASKGLLQNQPQHF.

This CDR3 is CASSPGGSNDEQYF. The CDR3 region has the DNA TGTGCCAGCTCACCAGGCGGGAGTAACGACGAGCAGTACTTC. The chain employs TRBV18 and TRBJ2-7, with TRBD2 matching over 7 bases. The CDR3 consists of 14 residues. The ends lost 2 bases at V and 5 bases at J; junction bases unmatched: 6. Germline V lookup: CDR1 KGHSH, CDR2 LQKENI.

The chain carries TRBV5-3 and TRBJ1-2, with D unresolved. TRBV5-3 is flagged as an ORF with uncertain function. The V end lost 2 bases, the J end lost 6 bases, and 17 bases lay between the germline ends. The CDR3 length is 15 residues. The CDR3 nucleotides are TGTGCCAGAAGCTTCTACAAGTCCAGGACGGATGGCTACACCTTC. This sequence encodes CARSFYKSRTDGYTF.

This clone was observed at least ten times. V and J are TRBV29-1 and TRBJ2-1; TRBD1 agrees at 10 bases. The germline V gene encodes CDR1 SQVTM and CDR2 ANQGSEA. The CDR3 loop spans 15 amino acids. V gave up 7 bases and J gave up 0 bases; unmatched junction bases: 6. CDR3 in amino acids: CSANRQGASYNEQFF. The CDR3 DNA follows: TGCAGCGCAAACCGACAGGGGGCCTCCTACAATGAGCAGTTCTTC.

V is TRBV7-6 and J is TRBJ2-5; 8 nucleotides agree with TRBD2. The CDR3 contains 14 residues. Germline CDR1 and CDR2: SGHVS and FNYEAQ. The J segment lost 5 bases and the V segment lost 6 bases, leaving 8 bases of the junction unmatched. Written as DNA, the CDR3 is TGTGCCAGCAGTTTTAGCGGGATAGTGGAGACCCAGTACTTC. Residues: CASSFSGIVETQYF.

This clone has a single count. The chain combines TRBV14 with TRBJ1-5; 9 bases are a match to TRBD1. Germline values: CDR1 SGHDN, CDR2 FVKESK. After removal of 4 bases from V and 8 bases from J, the junction contained 6 bases not matched to a gene. The CDR3 is made up of 14 amino acids. CDR3 sequence (DNA): TGTGCCAGCAGCCGGGGACAGGGAGGAGAGCCCCAGCATTTT. As protein: CASSRGQGGEPQHF.

This clone has just a few counts. The J gene is TRBJ2-7, the V gene TRBV5-1; D is tentatively TRBD1 or TRBD2 (7 bases each). V was pared by 4 bases and J by 0 bases, with 17 bases between. Per germline, CDR1 SGHRS and CDR2 YFSETQ. This CDR3 region has 16 residues. CDR3 nucleotides: TGCGCCAGCAGCCCCAGACAGGGAGGGAGCTCCTACGAGCAGTACTTC. It codes for CASSPRQGGSSYEQYF.

This clone was observed a few times. This chain joins TRBV29-1 and TRBJ2-3; 16 bases map to TRBD2. This CDR3 spans 13 amino acids. In germline, CDR1 is SQVTM, CDR2 ANQGSEA. The trim removed 7 bases at V and 14 bases at J, leaving 9 bases unmatched. CDR3 DNA: TGCAGCGCAAGGGGACTAGCGGGAGGGTATCTGTATTTT. Protein sequence: CSARGLAGGYLYF.

The chain uses TRBV28 and TRBJ2-1, with a possible D match to TRBD1 (7 bases). This CDR3 contains 15 residues. V lost 4 bases and J lost 3, with 13 bases in between. CDR1 is MDHEN and CDR2 is SYDVKM in the germline V gene. The CDR3 DNA reads as TGTGCCAGCAGTTACCGACAGGGAGGCTACAATGAGCAGTTCTTC. Encoded protein: CASSYRQGGYNEQFF.

A few counts support this clone. This chain connects TRBV5-1 to TRBJ1-2, with TRBD1 as a possible D gene (6 bases). The CDR3 is 13 amino acids. Germline V gene data show CDR1 as SGHRS and CDR2 as YFSETQ. V was clipped by 7 bases and J by 6 bases, with 16 bases between them. The CDR3: CASSGTGRDGYTF. The CDR3 nucleotides read TGCGCCAGCTCGGGCACAGGGAGGGATGGCTACACCTTC.

The chain carries TRBV28 and TRBJ1-5; D gene unclear. The CDR3 is 14 residues long. Germline assignment: CDR1 MDHEN and CDR2 SYDVKM. Deletions cut 4 bases from V and 9 bases from J, with 16 bases between. The CDR3 loop is CASSSPRRALPQHF. The CDR3 DNA is TGTGCCAGCAGTTCCCCTCGTCGGGCATTGCCCCAGCATTTT.

The J gene is TRBJ2-7, the V gene TRBV5-1, with TRBD2 matching 12 bases. This CDR3 comprises 17 residues. Germline-derived CDR1 and CDR2 are SGHRS and YFSETQ. Losses at the gene ends were 4 bases for V and 7 bases for J; bases not matched to a gene: 15. CDR3 amino acids: CASSPDMTSGSSFEQYF. The CDR3 DNA reads TGCGCCAGCAGCCCGGACATGACTAGCGGGAGTTCCTTTGAGCAGTACTTC.

This chain uses TRBV28 with TRBJ1-2, with a possible D match to TRBD1 (6 bases). Trimming removed 5 bases at V and 8 bases at J, with 24 bases between. Per the germline V gene, CDR1 is MDHEN and CDR2 is SYDVKM. The CDR3 is made up of 16 amino acids. Here the CDR3 reads CASSHTPQGSLGGYTF. The CDR3 region has the DNA TGTGCCAGCAGTCACACCCCACAGGGTTCCTTAGGGGGCTACACCTTC.